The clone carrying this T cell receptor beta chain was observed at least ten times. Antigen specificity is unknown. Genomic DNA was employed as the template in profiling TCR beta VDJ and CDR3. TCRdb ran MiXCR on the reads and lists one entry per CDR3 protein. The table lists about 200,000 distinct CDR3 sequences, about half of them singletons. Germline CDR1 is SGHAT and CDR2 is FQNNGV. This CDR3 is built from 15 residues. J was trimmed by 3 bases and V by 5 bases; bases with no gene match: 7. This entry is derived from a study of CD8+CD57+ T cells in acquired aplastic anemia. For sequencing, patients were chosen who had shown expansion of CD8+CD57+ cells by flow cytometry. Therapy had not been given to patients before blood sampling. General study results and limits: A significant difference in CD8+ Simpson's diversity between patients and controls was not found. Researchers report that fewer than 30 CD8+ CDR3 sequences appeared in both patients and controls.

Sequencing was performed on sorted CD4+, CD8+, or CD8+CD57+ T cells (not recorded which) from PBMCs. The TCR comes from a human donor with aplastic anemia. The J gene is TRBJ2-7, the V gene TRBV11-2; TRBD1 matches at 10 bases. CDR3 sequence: CASSPGTGERYEQYF. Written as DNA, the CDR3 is TGTGCCAGCAGCCCGGGGACAGGGGAGCGCTACGAGCAGTACTTC.